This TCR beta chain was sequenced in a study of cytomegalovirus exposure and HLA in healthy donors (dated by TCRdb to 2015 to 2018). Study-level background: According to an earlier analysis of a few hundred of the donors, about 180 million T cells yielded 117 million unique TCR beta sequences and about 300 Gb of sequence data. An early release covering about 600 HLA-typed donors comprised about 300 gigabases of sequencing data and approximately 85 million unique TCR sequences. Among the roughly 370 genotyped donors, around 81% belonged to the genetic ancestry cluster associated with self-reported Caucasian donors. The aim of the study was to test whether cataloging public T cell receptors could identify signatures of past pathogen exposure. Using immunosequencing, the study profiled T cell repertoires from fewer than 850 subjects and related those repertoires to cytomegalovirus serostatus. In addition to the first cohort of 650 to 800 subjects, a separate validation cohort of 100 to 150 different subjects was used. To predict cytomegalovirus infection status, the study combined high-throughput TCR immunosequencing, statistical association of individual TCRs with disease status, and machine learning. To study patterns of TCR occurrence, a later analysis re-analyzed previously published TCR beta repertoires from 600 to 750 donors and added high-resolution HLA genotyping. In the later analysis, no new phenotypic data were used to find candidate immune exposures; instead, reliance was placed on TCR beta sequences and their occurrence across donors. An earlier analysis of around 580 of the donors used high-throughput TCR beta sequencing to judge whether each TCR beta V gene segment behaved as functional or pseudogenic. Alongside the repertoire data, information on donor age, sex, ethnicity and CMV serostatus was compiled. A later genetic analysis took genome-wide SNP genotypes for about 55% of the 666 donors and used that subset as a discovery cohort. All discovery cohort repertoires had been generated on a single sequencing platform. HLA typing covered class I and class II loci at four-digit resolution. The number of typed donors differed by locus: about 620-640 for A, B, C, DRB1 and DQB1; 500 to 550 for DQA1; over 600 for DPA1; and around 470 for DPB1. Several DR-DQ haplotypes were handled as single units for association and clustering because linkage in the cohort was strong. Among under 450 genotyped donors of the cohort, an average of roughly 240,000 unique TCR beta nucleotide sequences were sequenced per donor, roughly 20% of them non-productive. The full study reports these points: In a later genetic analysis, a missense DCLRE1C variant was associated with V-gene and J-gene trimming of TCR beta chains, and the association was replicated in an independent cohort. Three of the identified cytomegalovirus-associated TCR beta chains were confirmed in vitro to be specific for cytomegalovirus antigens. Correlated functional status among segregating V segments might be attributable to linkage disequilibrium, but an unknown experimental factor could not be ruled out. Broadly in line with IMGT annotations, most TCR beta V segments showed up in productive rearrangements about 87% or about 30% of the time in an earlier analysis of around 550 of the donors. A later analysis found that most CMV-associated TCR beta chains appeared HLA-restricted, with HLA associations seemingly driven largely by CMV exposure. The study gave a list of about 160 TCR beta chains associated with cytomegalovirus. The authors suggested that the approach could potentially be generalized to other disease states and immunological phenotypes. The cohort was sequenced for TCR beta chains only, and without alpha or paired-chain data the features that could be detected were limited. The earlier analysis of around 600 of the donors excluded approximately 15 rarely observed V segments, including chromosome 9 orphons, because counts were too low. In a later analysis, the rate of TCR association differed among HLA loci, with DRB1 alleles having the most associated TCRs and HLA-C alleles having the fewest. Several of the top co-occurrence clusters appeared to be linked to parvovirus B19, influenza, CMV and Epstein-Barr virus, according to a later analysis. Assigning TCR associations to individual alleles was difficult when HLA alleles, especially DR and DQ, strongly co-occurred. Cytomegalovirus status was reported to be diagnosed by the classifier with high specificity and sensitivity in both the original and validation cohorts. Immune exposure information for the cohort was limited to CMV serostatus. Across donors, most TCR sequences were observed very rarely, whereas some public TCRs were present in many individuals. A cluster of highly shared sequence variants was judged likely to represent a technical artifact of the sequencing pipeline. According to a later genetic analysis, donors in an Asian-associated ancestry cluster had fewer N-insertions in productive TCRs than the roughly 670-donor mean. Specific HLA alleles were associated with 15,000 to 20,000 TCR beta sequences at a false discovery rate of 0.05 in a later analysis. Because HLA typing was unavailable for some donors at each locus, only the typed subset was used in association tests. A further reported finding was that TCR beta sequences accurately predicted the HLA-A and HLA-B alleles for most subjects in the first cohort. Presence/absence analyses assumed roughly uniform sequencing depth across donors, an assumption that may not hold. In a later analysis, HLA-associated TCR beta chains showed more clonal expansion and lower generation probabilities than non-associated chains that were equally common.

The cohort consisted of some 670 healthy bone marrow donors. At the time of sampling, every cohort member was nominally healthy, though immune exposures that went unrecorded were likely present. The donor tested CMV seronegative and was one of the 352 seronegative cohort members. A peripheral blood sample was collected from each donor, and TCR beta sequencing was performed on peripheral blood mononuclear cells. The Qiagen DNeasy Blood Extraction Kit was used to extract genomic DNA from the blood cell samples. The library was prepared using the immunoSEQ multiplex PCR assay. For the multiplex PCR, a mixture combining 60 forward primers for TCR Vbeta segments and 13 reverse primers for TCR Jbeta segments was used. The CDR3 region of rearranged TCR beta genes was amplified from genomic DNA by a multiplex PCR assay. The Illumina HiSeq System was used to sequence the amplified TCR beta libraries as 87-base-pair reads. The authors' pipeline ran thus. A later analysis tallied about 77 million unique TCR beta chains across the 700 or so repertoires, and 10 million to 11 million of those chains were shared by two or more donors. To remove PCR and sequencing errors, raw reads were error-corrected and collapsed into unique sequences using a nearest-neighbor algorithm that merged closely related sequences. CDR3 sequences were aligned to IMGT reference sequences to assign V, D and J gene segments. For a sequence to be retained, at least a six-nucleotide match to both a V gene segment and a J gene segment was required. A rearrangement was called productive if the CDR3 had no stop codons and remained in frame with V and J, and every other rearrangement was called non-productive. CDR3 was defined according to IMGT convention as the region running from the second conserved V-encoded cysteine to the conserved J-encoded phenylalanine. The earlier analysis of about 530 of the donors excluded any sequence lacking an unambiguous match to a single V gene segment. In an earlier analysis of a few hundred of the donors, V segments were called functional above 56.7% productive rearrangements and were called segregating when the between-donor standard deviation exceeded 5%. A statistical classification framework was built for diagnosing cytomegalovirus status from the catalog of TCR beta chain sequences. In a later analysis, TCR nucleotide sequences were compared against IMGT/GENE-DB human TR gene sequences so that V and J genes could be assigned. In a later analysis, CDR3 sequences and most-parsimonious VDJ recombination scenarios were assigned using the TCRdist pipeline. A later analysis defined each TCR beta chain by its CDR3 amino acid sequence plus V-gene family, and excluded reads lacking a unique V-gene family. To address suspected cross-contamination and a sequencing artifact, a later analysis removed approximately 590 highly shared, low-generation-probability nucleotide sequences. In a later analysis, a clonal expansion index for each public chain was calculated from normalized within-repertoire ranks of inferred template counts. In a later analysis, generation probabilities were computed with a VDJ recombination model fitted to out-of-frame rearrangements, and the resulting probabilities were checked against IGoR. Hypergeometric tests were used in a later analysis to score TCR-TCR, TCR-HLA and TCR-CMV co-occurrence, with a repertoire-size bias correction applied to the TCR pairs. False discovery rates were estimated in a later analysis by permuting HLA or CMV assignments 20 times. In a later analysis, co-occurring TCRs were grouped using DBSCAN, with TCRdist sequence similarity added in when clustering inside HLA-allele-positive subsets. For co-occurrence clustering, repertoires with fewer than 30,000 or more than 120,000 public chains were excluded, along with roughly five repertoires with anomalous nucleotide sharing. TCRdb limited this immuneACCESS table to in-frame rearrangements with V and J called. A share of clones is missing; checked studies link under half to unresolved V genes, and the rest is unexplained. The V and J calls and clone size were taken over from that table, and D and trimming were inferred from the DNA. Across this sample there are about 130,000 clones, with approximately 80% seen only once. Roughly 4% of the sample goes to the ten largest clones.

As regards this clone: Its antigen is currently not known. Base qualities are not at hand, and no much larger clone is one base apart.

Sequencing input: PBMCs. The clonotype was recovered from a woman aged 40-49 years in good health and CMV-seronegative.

The nucleotide sequence is TGTGCCAGCAGTCCCCAGGGATTGGACTATGGCTACACCTTC. This encodes CASSPQGLDYGYTF. The V gene is TRBV27 and the J gene is TRBJ1-2; 5 matching bases give a weak D call of TRBD1. Deletion took 5 bases off V and 3 bases off J, with a span of 13 bases between the germline ends. The CDR3 runs 14 amino acids, cysteine and phenylalanine included. The CDR3 DNA has 42 bases and is translated from base 1. The germline V gene encodes CDR1 MNHEY and CDR2 SMNVEV (reference sequence).